These 27 T cell receptor beta chains were all obtained from the same sample, sequenced in a study of cytomegalovirus exposure and HLA in healthy donors (dated by TCRdb to 2017 to 2019). The library was obtained by the immunoSEQ multiplex PCR assay. For the multiplex PCR, a mixture combining 60 forward primers for TCR Vbeta segments and 13 reverse primers for TCR Jbeta segments was used. In TCRdb, the immuneACCESS table is reduced to in-frame sequences with V and J assigned. These tables do not hold every clone; where another copy was compared, an unresolved V gene accounts for under half, and the others remain unexplained. The sample data list about 100,000 clones, and around 79% of these were observed just once. The ten most abundant clones make up 13% to 15% of the sample. Sequencing was done on a sample of PBMCs. All receptors derive from a male donor in good health and CMV-seropositive.

V and J are TRBV4-1 and TRBJ1-5, with a weak D call TRBD1 (6 bases). This CDR3 contains 15 residues. The V end lost 1 base, the J end lost 1 base, and 8 bases lay between the germline ends. Germline V CDR1 and CDR2: MGHRA, YSYEKL. CDR3 coding DNA: TGCGCCAGCAGCCAAGCGGGACAAAGCAATCAGCCCCAGCATTTT. It specifies CASSQAGQSNQPQHF.

The V call is TRBV29-1, the J call TRBJ2-2, with 13 bases aligning to TRBD2. V lost 7 bases, J lost 5 bases, and 4 bases stayed unmatched. This CDR3 is built from 14 residues. Germline CDR1 is SQVTM and CDR2 is ANQGSEA. CDR3 protein: CSGGLAGVTGELFF. The CDR3 coding sequence is TGCAGCGGAGGACTAGCGGGGGTTACCGGGGAGCTGTTTTTT.

The J gene is TRBJ2-2, the V gene TRBV5-5; unclear D gene. This CDR3 has 15 residues. Germline V lookup: CDR1 SGHKS, CDR2 YYEKEE (reference sequence). Deletions cut 2 bases from V and 0 bases from J, with 8 bases between. The CDR3 loop reads CASSFGYTNTGELFF. The CDR3 DNA sequence: TGTGCCAGCAGCTTTGGTTACACGAACACCGGGGAGCTGTTTTTT.

This clone was seen only once. This chain links TRBV6-1 with TRBJ1-6; maybe TRBD1 (6 bases). V shed 0 bases and J shed 12 bases, with 30 bases lying between them. CDR3 length equals 20 residues. CDR1 is MNHNS and CDR2 is SASEGT in the germline V gene. The CDR3: CASSEAFPAHRRTGLLPLHF. CDR3 coding DNA: TGTGCCAGCAGTGAAGCCTTTCCGGCCCACAGACGAACAGGGCTTTTACCCCTCCACTTT.

The chain couples TRBV7-2 to TRBJ2-1, with 11 nucleotides matching TRBD2. The CDR3 consists of 16 residues. The V gene's germline CDR1 is SGHTA and CDR2 FQGNSA. The ends lost 4 bases at V and 7 bases at J; junction bases unmatched: 9. The CDR3 DNA is TGTGCCAGCAGCTCTAATAGCGGGGGGGGCCGGAATGAGCAGTTCTTC. Amino acid sequence: CASSSNSGGGRNEQFF.

V usage is TRBV11-3 and J usage is TRBJ2-5, with TRBD1 matching 7 bases. This CDR3 spans 16 amino acids. Germline-derived CDR1 and CDR2 are SGHNT and YENEEA. J lost 5 bases, V lost 1 base, and 10 bases had no gene match. The CDR3 loop reads CASSLGTTGAGETQYF. The CDR3 nucleotides are TGTGCCAGCAGCTTAGGTACTACAGGGGCCGGGGAGACCCAGTACTTC.

This rearrangement joins TRBV5-4 to TRBJ2-3; TRBD1 agrees at 8 bases. J was trimmed by 2 bases and V by 4 bases; bases with no gene match: 9. CDR1 is SGHNT, CDR2 YYREEE, per germline (reference sequence). This CDR3 is built from 16 residues. CDR3 coding DNA: TGTGCCAGCAGCATTCAGGGGGCGCAGATCACAGATACGCAGTATTTT. Translated, it gives CASSIQGAQITDTQYF.

This sequence joins TRBV5-1 and TRBJ1-2, with TRBD1 matching 7 bases. From germline, CDR1 is SGHRS and CDR2 YFSETQ. The CDR3 spans 13 residues. V was clipped by 0 bases and J by 4 bases; unmatched bases: 0. CDR3 nucleotides: TGCGCCAGCAGCTTGGACAGGGGCTATGGCTACACCTTC. Translated: CASSLDRGYGYTF.

The rearrangement uses TRBV30 and TRBJ1-1; no reliable D call. Per the germline V gene, CDR1 is GTSNPN and CDR2 is SVGIG (reference sequence). With 5 bases removed from V and 5 bases from J, the gap between germline ends came to 18 bases. The CDR3 spans 14 residues. The CDR3 DNA is TGTGCCTGGCTCCCCCTACTCTCGCGGACTGAAGCTTTCTTT. It translates to CAWLPLLSRTEAFF.

This clone has more than one count but fewer than ten. The genes are TRBV7-9 and TRBJ2-2; TRBD1 is a possible D gene (6 bases). Germline assignment: CDR1 SEHNR and CDR2 FQNEAQ (reference sequence). V lost 0 bases to trimming and J lost 6 bases, with 11 bases between them. CDR3 length: 15 residues. CDR3 nucleotide sequence: TGTGCCAGCAGCTTAGCGCTTTCAGGGGCCGGGGAGCTGTTTTTT. It codes for CASSLALSGAGELFF.

This chain uses TRBV25-1 with TRBJ2-7; D may be TRBD2 (7 bases). Deletions cut 4 bases from V and 4 bases from J, with 17 bases between. The CDR3 has 15 amino acids. CDR1 and CDR2 from the germline V gene are MGHDK and SYGVNS. The CDR3 bases are TGTGCCAGCAGTGTTCCGGGGGGCAAGGGGTACGAGCAGTACTTC. It codes for CASSVPGGKGYEQYF.

This chain connects TRBV20-1 to TRBJ1-2; D possibly corresponds to TRBD1 (5 bases). Germline V gives CDR1 DFQATT, CDR2 SNEGSKA (reference sequence). The CDR3 extends over 10 amino acids. Trimming took off 6 bases at V and 4 bases at J, with 6 bases between the two ends. This chain's CDR3 is CSADSYGYTF. The CDR3 region has the DNA TGCAGTGCCGACAGCTATGGCTACACCTTC.

J is TRBJ1-1 and V is TRBV19; possible D gene TRBD1, 6 bases. The CDR3 consists of 15 residues. V was cut by 3 bases and J by 2 bases, with 13 bases left in between. Germline V lookup: CDR1 LNHDA, CDR2 SQIVND (reference sequence). CDR3 amino acids: CASSIRDTGNTEAFF. CDR3 in DNA: TGTGCCAGTAGTATCAGGGACACGGGTAACACTGAAGCTTTCTTT.

This clone has only a few counts. The V gene is TRBV2, the J gene TRBJ2-1; 9 positions agree with TRBD1. CDR3 length equals 14 residues. Germline loops: CDR1 SNHLY, CDR2 FYNNEI. Trimming took 4 bases from V and 8 from J; bases not matched to a gene: 6. CDR3: CASSVGTGNDEQFF. For the CDR3, the DNA is TGTGCCAGCAGTGTAGGGACAGGGAACGATGAGCAGTTCTTC.

The chain carries TRBV9 and TRBJ2-1; 15 positions match TRBD2. After removal of 4 bases from V and 10 bases from J, the junction contained 3 bases not matched to a gene. This CDR3 has 14 residues. In germline, CDR1 is SGDLS, CDR2 YYNGEE. CDR3 DNA: TGTGCCAGCAGCCGGGGACTAGCGGGGGGCGAGCAGTTCTTC. Translating it yields CASSRGLAGGEQFF.

This chain connects TRBV5-1 to TRBJ2-5, with TRBD2 identical over 11 bases. There are 17 residues in the CDR3. After removal of 4 bases from V and 1 base from J, the junction contained 9 bases not matched to a gene. Germline-derived CDR1 and CDR2 are SGHRS and YFSETQ. The DNA for the CDR3 is TGCGCCAGCAGCACGCCTCCTAGCGGGGGGACCCAAGAGACCCAGTACTTC. Its translation is CASSTPPSGGTQETQYF. Looking up the rest from reference TRBV5-1 and TRBJ2-5 gives the full variable domain: KAGVTQTPRYLIKTRGQQVTLSCSPISGHRSVSWYQQTPGQGLQFLFEYFSETQRNKGNFPGRFSGRQFSNSRSEMNVSTLELGDSALYLCASSTPPSGGTQETQYFGPGTRLLVL.

The table lists this clone with a few counts. The chain is built from TRBV6-6 and TRBJ2-6; 9 bases match TRBD2. Germline trimming cut 10 bases from V and 0 bases from J; bases unmatched to any gene: 7. The CDR3 covers 16 residues. Germline CDR1 MNHNY, CDR2 SVGAGI (reference sequence). CDR3 in DNA: TGTGCCACCGGGATAGCGGGGGTCTCTGGGGCCAACGTCCTGACTTTC. It encodes CATGIAGVSGANVLTF.

The chain combines TRBV6-4 with TRBJ2-1; 7 nucleotides line up with TRBD2. This CDR3 comprises 12 residues. J lost 4 bases, V lost 9 bases, and 3 bases had no gene match. Germline CDR1 MRHNA, CDR2 SNTAGT. The CDR3 here is CARGTIYNEQFF. In DNA, the CDR3 is TGTGCCAGAGGGACTATTTACAATGAGCAGTTCTTC.

A few counts support this clone. The germline gene is not matched at one end of the junction; a read error may be the cause. The rearrangement links TRBV13 to TRBJ2-7, with D tentatively TRBD1 (5 bases). CDR3 length: 15 residues. CDR1 and CDR2 from the germline V gene are PRHDT and FYEKMQ (reference sequence). This CDR3 reads CASSVGWAGSYEQYF. The CDR3 bases are TGTGCCAGCAGCGTAGGGTGGGCAGGGTCCTACGAGCAGTACTTC.

J is TRBJ1-1 and V is TRBV7-9; 7 bases are a match to TRBD1. In germline, CDR1 is SEHNR, CDR2 FQNEAQ (reference sequence). V lost 5 bases, J lost 8 bases, and 14 bases stayed unmatched. The length of the CDR3 is 15 residues. In DNA form, the CDR3 reads TGTGCCAGCAGCACTCTCCCCCCGCAGGGGGGCGAAGCTTTCTTT. Translating it yields CASSTLPPQGGEAFF. The variable domain in full, completed from reference TRBV7-9 and TRBJ1-1, reads DTGVSQNPRHKITKRGQNVTFRCDPISEHNRLYWYRQTLGQGPEFLTYFQNEAQLEKSRLLSDRFSAERPKGSFSTLEIQRTEQGDSAMYLCASSTLPPQGGEAFFGQGTRLTVV.

CDR3: CASERDLGNQPQHF. CDR3 nucleotide sequence: TGTGCCAGCGAGCGAGATTTGGGCAATCAGCCCCAGCATTTT. The chain uses TRBV6-1 and TRBJ1-5; D not resolved. The V and J ends lost 8 bases and 2 bases respectively, with 13 bases between them. The CDR3 is made up of 14 amino acids. In germline, CDR1 is MNHNS, CDR2 SASEGT.

V gene TRBV19 combines with J gene TRBJ2-5; D call uncertain. Trimming left V 5 bases short and J 7 bases short, with 11 bases between. The CDR3 is 12 residues long. Germline V lookup: CDR1 LNHDA, CDR2 SQIVND (reference sequence). The CDR3 DNA is TGTGCCAGTAGTGTTACGTCGGGGACCCAGTACTTC. It yields the protein CASSVTSGTQYF.

This chain uses TRBV4-2 with TRBJ2-1, with 9 bases aligning to TRBD2. This CDR3 is 16 amino acids long. Trimming cost V 4 bases and J 2 bases; bases outside gene matches: 6. Looked up from germline, CDR1 is LGHNA and CDR2 is YNFKEQ. The CDR3 reads CASSLQRGDPYNEQFF. The CDR3 DNA reads as TGTGCCAGCAGCCTCCAGCGGGGGGACCCCTACAATGAGCAGTTCTTC.

This clone was detected only a few times. Other DNA sequences of this sample code for an identical CDR3. V and J are TRBV18 and TRBJ1-1, with 11 bases lining up with TRBD1. From germline, CDR1 is KGHSH and CDR2 LQKENI. J gave up 8 bases and V 2 bases, and 1 base lay outside the gene matches. This CDR3 has 13 amino acids. CDR3 region: CASSPGQGAEAFF. The CDR3 nucleotides are TGTGCCAGCTCACCAGGACAGGGGGCAGAAGCTTTCTTT.

Concerning this clone itself: The identical CDR3 is also encoded by other nucleotide sequences in the sample. This rearrangement joins TRBV5-6 to TRBJ1-6; D ambiguous. The germline V and J ends were trimmed by 2 bases and 7 bases, with 10 bases remaining between them. The CDR3 is 14 residues long. The germline V gene encodes CDR1 SGHDT and CDR2 YYEEEE. The CDR3 loop reads CASSLEPGNSPLHF. For the CDR3, the DNA is TGTGCCAGCAGCTTAGAACCGGGAAATTCACCCCTCCACTTT.

This clone came up a few times. This sequence joins TRBV9 and TRBJ2-1, with TRBD1 identical over 9 bases. After removal of 6 bases from V and 3 bases from J, the junction contained 10 bases not matched to a gene. The V gene's germline CDR1 is SGDLS and CDR2 YYNGEE. CDR3 length: 16 amino acids. The CDR3 loop reads CASTPGGTGLYNEQFF. For the CDR3, the DNA is TGTGCCAGCACCCCCGGGGGGACAGGGCTCTACAATGAGCAGTTCTTC.

This chain joins TRBV10-3 and TRBJ1-2; no reliable D call. The CDR3 covers 13 residues. Germline V lookup: CDR1 ENHRY, CDR2 SYGVKD. V was trimmed by 10 bases and J by 5 bases, leaving 17 bases between them. In nucleotides, the CDR3 is TGTGCCACTCGACCTCCTAGTAGGTATGGCTACACCTTC. It is translated as CATRPPSRYGYTF.